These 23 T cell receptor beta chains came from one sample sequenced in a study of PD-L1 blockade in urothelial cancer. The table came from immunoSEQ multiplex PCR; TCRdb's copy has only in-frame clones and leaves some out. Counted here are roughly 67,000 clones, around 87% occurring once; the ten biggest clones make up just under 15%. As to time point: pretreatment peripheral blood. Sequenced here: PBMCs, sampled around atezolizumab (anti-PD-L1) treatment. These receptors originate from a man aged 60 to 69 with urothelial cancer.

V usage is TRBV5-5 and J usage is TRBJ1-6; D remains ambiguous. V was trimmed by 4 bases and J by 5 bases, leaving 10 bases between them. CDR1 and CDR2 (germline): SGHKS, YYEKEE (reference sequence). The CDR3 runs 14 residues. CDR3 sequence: CASSPGRDNSPLHF. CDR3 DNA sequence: TGTGCCAGCAGCCCCGGTAGAGATAATTCACCCCTCCACTTT.

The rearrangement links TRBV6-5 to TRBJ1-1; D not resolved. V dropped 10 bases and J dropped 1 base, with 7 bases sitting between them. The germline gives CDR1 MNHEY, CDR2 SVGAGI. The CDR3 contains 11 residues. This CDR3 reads CATGGNTEAFF. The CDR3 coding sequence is TGTGCCACCGGAGGGAACACTGAAGCTTTCTTT.

As DNA, the CDR3 is TGTGCCAGCAGCTTAGGGACAGGGTTTATGACAGATACGCAGTATTTT. Its protein product is CASSLGTGFMTDTQYF. The chain recombines TRBV5-4 with TRBJ2-3; 9 nucleotides line up with TRBD1. V was pared by 2 bases and J by 3 bases, with 7 bases of the junction left unmatched. This CDR3 has 16 amino acids. Germline CDR1 is SGHNT and CDR2 is YYREEE (reference sequence).

CDR3 coding DNA: TGTGCCAGCAGCGTGACGACAGGGGCTGGAAACACCATATATTTT. It specifies CASSVTTGAGNTIYF. The V call is TRBV7-2, the J call TRBJ1-3; 8 bases map to TRBD1. The J segment lost 2 bases and the V segment lost 5 bases, leaving 5 bases of the junction unmatched. The CDR3 runs to 15 residues. CDR1 and CDR2 from the germline V gene are SGHTA and FQGNSA. Variable domain in full (rest from reference TRBV7-2 and TRBJ1-3): GAGVSQSPSNKVTEKGKDVELRCDPISGHTALYWYRQSLGQGLEFLIYFQGNSAPDKSGLPSDRFSAERTGGSVSTLTIQRTQQEDSAVYLCASSVTTGAGNTIYFGEGSWLTVV.

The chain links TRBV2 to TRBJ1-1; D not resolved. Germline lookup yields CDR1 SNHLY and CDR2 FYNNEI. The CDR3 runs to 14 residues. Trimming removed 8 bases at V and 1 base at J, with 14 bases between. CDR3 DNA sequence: TGTGCCAGCGAATCTTGGGGAGGGAACACTGAAGCTTTCTTT. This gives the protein CASESWGGNTEAFF.

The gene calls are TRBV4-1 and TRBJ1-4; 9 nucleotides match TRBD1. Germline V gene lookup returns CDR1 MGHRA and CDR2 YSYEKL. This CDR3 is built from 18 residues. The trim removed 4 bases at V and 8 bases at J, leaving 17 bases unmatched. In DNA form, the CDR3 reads TGCGCCAGCAGCCCCCGTCCCGGGACAGGGACTTCTGGCGAAAAACTGTTTTTT. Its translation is CASSPRPGTGTSGEKLFF.

CDR3 in DNA: TGTGCCAGCAGCTTGGTCACTATCGCCACCGGGGAGCTGTTTTTT. Its translation is CASSLVTIATGELFF. The rearrangement joins TRBV5-8 to TRBJ2-2; D unresolved. Trimming cost V 0 bases and J 4 bases, with 10 bases left between them. CDR3 length equals 15 residues. Looked up from germline, CDR1 is SGHTS and CDR2 is YDEGEE.

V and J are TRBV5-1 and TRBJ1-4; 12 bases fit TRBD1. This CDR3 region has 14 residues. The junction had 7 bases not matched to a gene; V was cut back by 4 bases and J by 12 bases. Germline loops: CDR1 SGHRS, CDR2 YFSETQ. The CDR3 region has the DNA TGCGCCAGCAGCCCCGGGACAGGGGGCATGGAACTGTTTTTT. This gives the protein CASSPGTGGMELFF.

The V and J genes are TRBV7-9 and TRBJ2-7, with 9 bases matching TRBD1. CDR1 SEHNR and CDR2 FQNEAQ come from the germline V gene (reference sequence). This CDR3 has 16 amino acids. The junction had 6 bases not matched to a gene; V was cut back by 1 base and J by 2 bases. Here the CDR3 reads CASSLEPGQGTYEQYF. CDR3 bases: TGTGCCAGCAGCTTAGAACCGGGACAGGGCACCTACGAGCAGTACTTC.

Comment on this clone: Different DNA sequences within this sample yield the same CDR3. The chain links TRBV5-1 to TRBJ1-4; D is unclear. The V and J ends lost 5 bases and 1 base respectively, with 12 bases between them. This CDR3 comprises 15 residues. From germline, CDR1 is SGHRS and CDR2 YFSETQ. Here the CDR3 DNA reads TGCGCCAGCAGTCCCGGCCGGGGAACTAATGAAAAACTGTTTTTT. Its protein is CASSPGRGTNEKLFF.

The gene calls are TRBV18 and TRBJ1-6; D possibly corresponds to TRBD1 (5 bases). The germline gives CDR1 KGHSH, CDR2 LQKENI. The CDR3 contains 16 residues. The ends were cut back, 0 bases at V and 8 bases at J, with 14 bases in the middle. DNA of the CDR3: TGTGCCAGCTCACCACCGCTCAGGGATACTTATTCACCCCTCCACTTT. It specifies CASSPPLRDTYSPLHF.

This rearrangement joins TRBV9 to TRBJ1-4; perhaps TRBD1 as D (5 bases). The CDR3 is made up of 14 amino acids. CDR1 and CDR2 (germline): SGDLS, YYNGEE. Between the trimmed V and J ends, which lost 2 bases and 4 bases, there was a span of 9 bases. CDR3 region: CASSVDSRNEKLFF. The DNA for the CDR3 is TGTGCCAGCAGCGTCGACAGCCGTAATGAAAAACTGTTTTTT. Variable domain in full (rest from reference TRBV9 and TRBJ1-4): DSGVTQTPKHLITATGQRVTLRCSPRSGDLSVYWYQQSLDQGLQFLIQYYNGEERAKGNILERFSAQQFPDLHSELNLSSLELGDSALYFCASSVDSRNEKLFFGSGTQLSVL.

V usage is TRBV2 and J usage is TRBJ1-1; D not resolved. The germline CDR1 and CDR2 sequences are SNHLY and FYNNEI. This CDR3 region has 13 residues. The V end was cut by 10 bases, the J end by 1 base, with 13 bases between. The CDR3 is CATRGGSNTEAFF. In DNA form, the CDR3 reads TGTGCCACCCGTGGAGGGTCGAACACTGAAGCTTTCTTT.

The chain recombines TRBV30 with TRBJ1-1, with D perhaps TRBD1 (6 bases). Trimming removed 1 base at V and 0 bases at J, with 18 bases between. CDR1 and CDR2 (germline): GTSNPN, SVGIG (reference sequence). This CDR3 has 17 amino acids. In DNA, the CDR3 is TGTGCCTGGAGTGAGGTTAAAATGGGACACTTGAACACTGAAGCTTTCTTT. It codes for CAWSEVKMGHLNTEAFF.

CDR3 region: CASSSNSNEQFF. Here the CDR3 DNA reads TGTGCCAGCAGCTCCAATAGCAATGAGCAGTTCTTC. This chain uses TRBV11-2 with TRBJ2-1; D remains unclear. Trimming took off 4 bases at V and 6 bases at J, with 7 bases between the two ends. Germline values: CDR1 SGHAT, CDR2 FQNNGV. The CDR3 length is 12 residues.

Here the CDR3 reads CASTPVASGGYEQYF. Here the CDR3 DNA reads TGTGCCAGCACCCCTGTGGCTAGCGGGGGTTACGAGCAGTACTTC. The rearrangement uses TRBV11-2 and TRBJ2-7; 10 bases are a match to TRBD2. The CDR3 is made up of 15 amino acids. V shed 7 bases, J shed 4 bases, and the junction held 10 bases outside the gene matches. The germline V gene encodes CDR1 SGHAT and CDR2 FQNNGV.

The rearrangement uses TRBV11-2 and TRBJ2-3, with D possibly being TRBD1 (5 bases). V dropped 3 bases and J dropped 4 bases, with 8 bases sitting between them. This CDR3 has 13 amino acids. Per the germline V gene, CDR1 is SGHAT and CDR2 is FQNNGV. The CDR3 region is CASSLAGPDTQYF. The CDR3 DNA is TGTGCCAGCAGCTTGGCAGGGCCAGATACGCAGTATTTT.

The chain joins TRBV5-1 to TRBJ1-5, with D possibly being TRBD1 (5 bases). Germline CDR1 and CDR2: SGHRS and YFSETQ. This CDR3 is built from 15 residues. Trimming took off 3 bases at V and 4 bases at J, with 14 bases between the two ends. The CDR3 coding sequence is TGCGCCAGCAGCTGGGGGGGAGACAGAAATCAGCCCCAGCATTTT. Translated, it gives CASSWGGDRNQPQHF.

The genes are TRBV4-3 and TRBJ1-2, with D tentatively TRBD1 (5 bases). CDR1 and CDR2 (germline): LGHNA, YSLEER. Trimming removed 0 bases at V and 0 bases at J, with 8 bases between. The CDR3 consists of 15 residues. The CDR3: CASSQDDSTNYGYTF. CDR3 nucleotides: TGCGCCAGCAGCCAAGACGACAGCACTAACTATGGCTACACCTTC.

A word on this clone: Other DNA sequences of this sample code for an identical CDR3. The CDR3 nucleotides read TGCGCCAGCAGCTTGGGGGGCCAAACCTACGAGCAGTACTTC. This codes for CASSLGGQTYEQYF. V is TRBV5-1 and J is TRBJ2-7; maybe TRBD1 (5 bases). This CDR3 contains 14 residues. V gave up 0 bases and J gave up 2 bases, with 9 bases separating them. Germline V gene data show CDR1 as SGHRS and CDR2 as YFSETQ.

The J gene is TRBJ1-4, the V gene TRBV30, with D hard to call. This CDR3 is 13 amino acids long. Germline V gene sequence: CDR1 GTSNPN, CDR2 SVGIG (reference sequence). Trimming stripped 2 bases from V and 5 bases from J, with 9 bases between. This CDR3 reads CAWSTTGNEKLFF. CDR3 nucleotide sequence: TGTGCCTGGAGTACGACGGGAAATGAAAAACTGTTTTTT.

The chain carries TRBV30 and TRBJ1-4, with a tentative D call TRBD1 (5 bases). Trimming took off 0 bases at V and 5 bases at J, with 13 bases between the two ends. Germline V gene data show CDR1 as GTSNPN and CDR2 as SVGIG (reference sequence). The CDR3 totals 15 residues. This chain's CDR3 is CAWSVGWAGNEKLFF. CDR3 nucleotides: TGTGCCTGGAGTGTAGGGTGGGCAGGGAATGAAAAACTGTTTTTT.

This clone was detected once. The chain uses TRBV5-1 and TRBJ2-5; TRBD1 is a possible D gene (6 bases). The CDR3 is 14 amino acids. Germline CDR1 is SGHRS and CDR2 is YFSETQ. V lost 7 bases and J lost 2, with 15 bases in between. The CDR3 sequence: CASGVLQGQETQYF. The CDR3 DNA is TGCGCCAGCGGGGTCCTACAGGGTCAAGAGACCCAGTACTTC.